These 18 T cell receptor beta chains originate from one sample sequenced in a study of CD8+ T cells in alopecia areata. cDNA reverse transcribed from extracted RNA served as the sequencing template. TCRdb's copy holds only in-frame clones and misses some; the assay was immunoSEQ multiplex PCR. Of roughly 220,000 clones listed, 66% are singletons. Treatment meaning: oral pan-JAK inhibitor, 5-10 mg twice daily. Sequencing used CD4+ T cells sorted from blood, obtained around week 42, from a patient treated with tofacitinib. All receptors derive from a human donor with alopecia areata.

V gene TRBV30 combines with J gene TRBJ1-4, with D perhaps matching TRBD1 (5 bases). CDR1 and CDR2 (germline): GTSNPN, SVGIG (reference sequence). Trimming removed 2 bases from V and 4 bases from J, with 8 bases in between. The CDR3 runs to 13 residues. CDR3 region: CAWSRGVNEKLFF. Here the CDR3 DNA reads TGTGCCTGGAGTCGGGGGGTTAATGAAAAACTGTTTTTT.

The V and J genes are TRBV27 and TRBJ1-5, with D hard to call. The CDR3 has 14 amino acids. CDR1 is MNHEY and CDR2 is SMNVEV in the germline V gene (reference sequence). V was cut by 3 bases and J by 7 bases, with 13 bases left in between. CDR3 bases: TGTGCCAGCAGTTTTGGTCCCGGCGGCCAGCCCCAGCATTTT. It translates to CASSFGPGGQPQHF.

This clone has a count of ten or more. V usage is TRBV4-3 and J usage is TRBJ2-6; D possibly uses TRBD1 or TRBD2 (5 bases each). V lost 1 base and J lost 4, with 11 bases in between. Germline loops: CDR1 LGHNA, CDR2 YSLEER. The length of the CDR3 is 16 residues. CDR3 loop: CASSQASGAGANVLTF. The CDR3 region has the DNA TGCGCCAGCAGCCAAGCCTCCGGGGCCGGGGCCAACGTCCTGACTTTC.

This chain uses TRBV7-2 with TRBJ1-1; D unclear. Germline CDR1 reads SGHTA; CDR2 reads FQGNSA. The CDR3 spans 15 residues. V was pared by 1 base and J by 2 bases, with 11 bases between. The CDR3 sequence is CASSLGGVLNTEAFF. CDR3 coding DNA: TGTGCCAGCAGCTTAGGCGGCGTCCTTAACACTGAAGCTTTCTTT.

This clone was seen ten or more times. The chain carries TRBV5-1 and TRBJ2-3; D is undetermined. Trimming removed 4 bases from V and 2 bases from J, with 17 bases in between. Germline assignment: CDR1 SGHRS and CDR2 YFSETQ. This CDR3 spans 16 amino acids. CDR3 bases: TGCGCCAGCAGCCCCTCAGTGCGGTCAGACACAGATACGCAGTATTTT. This gives the protein CASSPSVRSDTDTQYF.

This clone occurred a few times. The rearrangement joins TRBV2 to TRBJ1-6; TRBD1 might be the D (6 bases). CDR3 length equals 14 residues. Germline-derived CDR1 and CDR2 are SNHLY and FYNNEI. V dropped 6 bases and J dropped 10 bases, with 16 bases sitting between them. The CDR3 bases are TGTGCCAGCAGCATCAACAGGGAGGGATCACCCCTCCACTTT. Translation gives CASSINREGSPLHF.

As for this clone: Within the sample, other DNA sequences also encode this same CDR3. The V call is TRBV7-2, the J call TRBJ1-1; D is perhaps TRBD1 (6 bases). The V end lost 6 bases, the J end lost 2 bases, and 13 bases lay between the germline ends. The CDR3 extends over 14 amino acids. Germline lookup yields CDR1 SGHTA and CDR2 FQGNSA. DNA for the CDR3: TGTGCCAGCAGTTTTGGGGGCTTAAACACTGAAGCTTTCTTT. It translates to CASSFGGLNTEAFF.

The table lists this clone with a few counts. The rearrangement joins TRBV30 to TRBJ1-2; a weak D match, TRBD1 (5 bases). The V end lost 2 bases, the J end lost 8 bases, and 12 bases lay between the germline ends. CDR1 is GTSNPN and CDR2 is SVGIG in the germline V gene (reference sequence). CDR3 size: 12 residues. The CDR3 loop reads CAWSRQGKGYTF. The DNA for the CDR3 is TGTGCCTGGAGTCGTCAGGGAAAGGGCTACACCTTC.

About this clone: Different DNA sequences within this sample yield the same CDR3. V gene TRBV29-1 combines with J gene TRBJ2-3, with a tentative D call TRBD1 (6 bases). V lost 0 bases to trimming and J lost 5 bases, with 9 bases between them. The V gene's germline CDR1 is SQVTM and CDR2 ANQGSEA. This CDR3 region has 13 residues. Written as DNA, the CDR3 is TGCAGCGTTGAAGAAGGCAGGGGAGATACGCAGTATTTT. Protein: CSVEEGRGDTQYF.

J is TRBJ1-2 and V is TRBV2; D perhaps matches TRBD1 (5 bases). V lost 8 bases, J lost 1 base, and 11 bases lay in between. The CDR3 is 13 amino acids. Germline-derived CDR1 and CDR2 are SNHLY and FYNNEI. CDR3 residues: CASQAGINYGYTF. The DNA for the CDR3 is TGTGCCAGCCAAGCAGGGATTAACTATGGCTACACCTTC. The whole variable domain, remainder taken from reference TRBV2 and TRBJ1-2, is EPEVTQTPSHQVTQMGQEVILRCVPISNHLYFYWYRQILGQKVEFLVSFYNNEISEKSEIFDDQFSVERPDGSNFTLKIRSTKLEDSAMYFCASQAGINYGYTFGSGTRLTVV.

The J gene is TRBJ2-3, the V gene TRBV29-1; 12 nucleotides align to TRBD2. CDR1 is SQVTM and CDR2 is ANQGSEA in the germline V gene. V shed 4 bases and J 0 bases; nucleotides not matched to a gene: 8. The CDR3 runs 17 residues. The DNA of the CDR3 is TGCAGCGTTGCTAGCGGGGGGGCCAAGTTGAGCACAGATACGCAGTATTTT. Translation: CSVASGGAKLSTDTQYF.

This clone occurred a few times. This chain links TRBV2 with TRBJ2-3; possibly TRBD2 for D (6 bases). CDR3 length: 14 amino acids. The V end was cut by 3 bases, the J end by 4 bases, with 11 bases between. Germline-derived CDR1 and CDR2 are SNHLY and FYNNEI. CDR3 coding DNA: TGTGCCAGCAGTGACCGGTCGGGAGCAGATACGCAGTATTTT. It is translated as CASSDRSGADTQYF.

This clone was seen a handful of times. The V gene is TRBV5-1, the J gene TRBJ2-3, with 7 bases aligning to TRBD2. Germline loops: CDR1 SGHRS, CDR2 YFSETQ. The length of the CDR3 is 15 residues. With V trimmed by 5 bases and J by 3 bases, 9 bases remained unmatched. The CDR3 DNA sequence: TGCGCCAGCAGTTTGCGGGGGTTGAGGACAGATACGCAGTATTTT. Encoded protein: CASSLRGLRTDTQYF.

The V call is TRBV13, the J call TRBJ2-1; TRBD1 agrees at 8 bases. With 4 bases clipped from V and 8 bases from J, the junction kept 10 bases outside the gene matches. The CDR3 length is 15 residues. Germline CDR1 reads PRHDT; CDR2 reads FYEKMQ (reference sequence). The CDR3 sequence: CASSSSQRTGYEQFF. CDR3 coding DNA: TGTGCCAGCAGCTCGAGCCAAAGGACAGGGTATGAGCAGTTCTTC.

V gene TRBV4-2 combines with J gene TRBJ2-3; 7 nucleotides match TRBD2. With V trimmed by 5 bases and J by 1 base, 9 bases remained unmatched. The CDR3 is made up of 16 amino acids. Per germline, CDR1 LGHNA and CDR2 YNFKEQ. CDR3 nucleotides: TGTGCCAGCAGCGGATCAGCGGGGAGGGGCACAGATACGCAGTATTTT. This sequence encodes CASSGSAGRGTDTQYF.

The chain has TRBV4-3 and TRBJ1-1, with D unclear. The V end lost 0 bases, the J end lost 7 bases, and 9 bases lay between the germline ends. Germline CDR1 reads LGHNA; CDR2 reads YSLEER. The CDR3 consists of 13 residues. The CDR3 DNA follows: TGCGCCAGCAGCCAAGAATTCGGCGATGAAGCTTTCTTT. This gives the protein CASSQEFGDEAFF.

The chain carries TRBV11-2 and TRBJ2-5; TRBD2 might be the D (5 bases). Trimming pared 6 bases from V and 4 bases from J, leaving 18 bases between. From germline, CDR1 is SGHAT and CDR2 FQNNGV. CDR3 length: 15 residues. CDR3 in amino acids: CASSATRGSAETQYF. The DNA of the CDR3 is TGTGCCAGCAGTGCAACTCGGGGTAGCGCAGAGACCCAGTACTTC. The variable domain in full, completed from reference TRBV11-2 and TRBJ2-5, reads EAGVAQSPRYKIIEKRQSVAFWCNPISGHATLYWYQQILGQGPKLLIQFQNNGVVDDSQLPKDRFSAERLKGVDSTLKIQPAKLEDSAVYLCASSATRGSAETQYFGPGTRLLVL.

This clone showed up just a few times. The chain recombines TRBV7-2 with TRBJ2-5; 10 positions agree with TRBD2. This CDR3 has 14 residues. In germline, CDR1 is SGHTA, CDR2 FQGNSA. V lost 1 base to trimming and J lost 8 bases; unmatched junction nucleotides: 4. The CDR3 DNA sequence: TGTGCCAGCAGCTTAGGTAGCGGGGGGCTTACCCAGTACTTC. This sequence encodes CASSLGSGGLTQYF. Full variable domain (remainder filled in from reference TRBV7-2 and TRBJ2-5): GAGVSQSPSNKVTEKGKDVELRCDPISGHTALYWYRQSLGQGLEFLIYFQGNSAPDKSGLPSDRFSAERTGGSVSTLTIQRTQQEDSAVYLCASSLGSGGLTQYFGPGTRLLVL.